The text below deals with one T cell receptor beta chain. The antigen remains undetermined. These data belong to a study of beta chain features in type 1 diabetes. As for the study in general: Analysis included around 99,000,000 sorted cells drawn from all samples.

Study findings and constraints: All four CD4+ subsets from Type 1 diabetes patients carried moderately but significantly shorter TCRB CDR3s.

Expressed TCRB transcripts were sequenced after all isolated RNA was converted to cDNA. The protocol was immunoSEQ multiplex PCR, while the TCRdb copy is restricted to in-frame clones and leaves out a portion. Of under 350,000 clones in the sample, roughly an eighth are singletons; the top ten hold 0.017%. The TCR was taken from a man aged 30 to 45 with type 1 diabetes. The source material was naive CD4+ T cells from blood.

CDR3 amino acids: CASRASGSSYNEQFF. The CDR3 DNA follows: TGTGCCAGCAGAGCTAGCGGGAGCTCCTACAATGAGCAGTTCTTC. This sequence joins TRBV21-1 and TRBJ2-1; the table calls TRBD2, which could not be checked here. TRBV21-1 is annotated as a pseudogene. The CDR3 extends over 15 amino acids.